Here is one T cell receptor (beta chain) with its context. This clonotype is a singleton in its sample. Its antigen remains undetermined. There are no base qualities to consult, and no much larger clone falls within one base. This sample was included in a study of T-cell reconstitution after alpha-beta-depleted transplantation in children (dated by TCRdb to 2015 to 2016). In the study overall: Using TCR repertoire profiling, the study quantitatively followed how T-cell immune reconstitution unfolded in children after TCRalphabeta/CD19-depleted allogeneic hematopoietic cell transplantation.

Measured from the cysteine to the phenylalanine, the CDR3 is 13 residues long. Of all the DNA, just the CDR3 is kept, 39 bases in frame from base 1. CDR1 LNHDA and CDR2 SQIVND are derived from the germline V gene (reference sequence). Deletion took 8 bases off V and 4 bases off J, with a span of 11 bases between the germline ends. Library method: PCR. For sequencing, an Illumina HiSeq 2500 was employed. TCR libraries were prepared with molecular barcoding, using unique molecular identifiers to normalize TCRbeta repertoire quantification. Starting from the raw public reads, TCRdb applied fastp trimming at Q25, assembled clones with MiXCR and retained in-frame beta chains. For every CDR3 protein sequence, its rows merge into one entry that carries the most common genes and DNA. Counted in this sample were around 480,000 distinct CDR3 sequences; approximately 32% of them appeared once. Approximately 2.3% of the sample lies in the top ten.

The sequence joins TRBV19 to TRBJ2-2, with no confidently assigned D gene. The receptor was isolated from a human donor who donated a stem cell graft to a child with aplastic anemia. Here the sequenced sample was PBMCs from the stem cell graft donor, taken from the stem cell graft. The DNA is as follows: TGTGCCAGTCGGGCTAGAGGCACCGGGGAGCTGTTTTTT. This sequence encodes CASRARGTGELFF.